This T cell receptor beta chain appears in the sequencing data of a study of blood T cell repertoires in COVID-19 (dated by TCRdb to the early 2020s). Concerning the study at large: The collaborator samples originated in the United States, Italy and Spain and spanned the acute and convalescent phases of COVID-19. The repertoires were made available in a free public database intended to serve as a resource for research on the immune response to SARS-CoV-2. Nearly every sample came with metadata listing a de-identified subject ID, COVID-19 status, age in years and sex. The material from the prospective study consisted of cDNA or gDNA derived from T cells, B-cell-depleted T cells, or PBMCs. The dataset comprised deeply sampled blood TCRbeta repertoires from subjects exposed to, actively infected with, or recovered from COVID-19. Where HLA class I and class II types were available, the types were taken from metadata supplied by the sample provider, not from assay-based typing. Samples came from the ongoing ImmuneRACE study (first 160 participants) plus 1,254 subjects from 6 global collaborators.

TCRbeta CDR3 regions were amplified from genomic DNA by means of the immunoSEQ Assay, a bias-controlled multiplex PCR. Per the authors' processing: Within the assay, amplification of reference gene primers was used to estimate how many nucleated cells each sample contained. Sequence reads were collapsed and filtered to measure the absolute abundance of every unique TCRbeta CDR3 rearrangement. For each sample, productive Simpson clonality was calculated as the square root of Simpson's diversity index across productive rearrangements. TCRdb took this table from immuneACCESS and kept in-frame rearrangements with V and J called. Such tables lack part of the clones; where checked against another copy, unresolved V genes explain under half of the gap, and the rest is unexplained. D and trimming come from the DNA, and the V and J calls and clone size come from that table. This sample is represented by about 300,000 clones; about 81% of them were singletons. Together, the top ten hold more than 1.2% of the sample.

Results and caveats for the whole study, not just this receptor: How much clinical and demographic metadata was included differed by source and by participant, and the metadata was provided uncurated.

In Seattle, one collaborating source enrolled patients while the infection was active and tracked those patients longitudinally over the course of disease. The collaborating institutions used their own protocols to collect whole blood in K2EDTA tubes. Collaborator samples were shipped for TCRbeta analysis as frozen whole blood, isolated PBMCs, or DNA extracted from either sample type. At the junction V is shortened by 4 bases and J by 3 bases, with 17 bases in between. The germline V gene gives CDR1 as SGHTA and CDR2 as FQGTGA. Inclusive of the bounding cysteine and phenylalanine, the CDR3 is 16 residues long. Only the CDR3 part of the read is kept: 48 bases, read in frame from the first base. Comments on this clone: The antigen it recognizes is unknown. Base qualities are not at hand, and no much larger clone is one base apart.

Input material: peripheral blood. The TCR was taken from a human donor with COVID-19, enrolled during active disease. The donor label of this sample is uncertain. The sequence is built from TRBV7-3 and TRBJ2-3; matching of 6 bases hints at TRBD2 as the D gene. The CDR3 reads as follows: CASSSRVGGNTDTQYF. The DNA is TGTGCCAGCAGCTCCCGAGTTGGCGGGAATACAGATACGCAGTATTTT.